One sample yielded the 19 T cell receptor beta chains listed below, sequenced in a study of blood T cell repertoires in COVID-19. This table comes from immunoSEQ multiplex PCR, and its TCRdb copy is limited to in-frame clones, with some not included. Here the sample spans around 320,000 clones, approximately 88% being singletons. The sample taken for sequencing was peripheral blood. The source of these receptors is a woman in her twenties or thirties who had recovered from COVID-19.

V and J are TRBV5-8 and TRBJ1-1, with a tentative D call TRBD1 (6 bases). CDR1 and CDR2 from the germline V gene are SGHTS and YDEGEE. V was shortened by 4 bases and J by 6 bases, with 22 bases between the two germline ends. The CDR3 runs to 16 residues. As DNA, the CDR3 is TGTGCCAGCAGCCTTGCTATTCGGCAGGGGTCGGCTGAAGCTTTCTTT. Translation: CASSLAIRQGSAEAFF.

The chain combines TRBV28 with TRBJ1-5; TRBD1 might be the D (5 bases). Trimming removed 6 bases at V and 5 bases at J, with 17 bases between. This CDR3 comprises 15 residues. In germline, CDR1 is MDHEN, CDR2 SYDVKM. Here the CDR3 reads CASRPPQGGDQPQHF. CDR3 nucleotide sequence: TGTGCCAGCAGGCCCCCTCAGGGTGGGGATCAGCCCCAGCATTTT.

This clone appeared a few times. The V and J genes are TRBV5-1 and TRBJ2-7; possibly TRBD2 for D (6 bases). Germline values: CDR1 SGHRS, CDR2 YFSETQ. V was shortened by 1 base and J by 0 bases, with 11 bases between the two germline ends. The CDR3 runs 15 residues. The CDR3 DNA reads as TGCGCCAGCAGCTTGTTTAGCGGAAACTCCTACGAGCAGTACTTC. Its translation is CASSLFSGNSYEQYF.

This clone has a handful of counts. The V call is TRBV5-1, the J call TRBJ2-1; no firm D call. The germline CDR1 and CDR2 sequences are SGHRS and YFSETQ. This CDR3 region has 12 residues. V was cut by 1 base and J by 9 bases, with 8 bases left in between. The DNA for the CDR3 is TGCGCCAGCAGCTTGTTACTCGGTGAGCAGTTCTTC. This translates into CASSLLLGEQFF.

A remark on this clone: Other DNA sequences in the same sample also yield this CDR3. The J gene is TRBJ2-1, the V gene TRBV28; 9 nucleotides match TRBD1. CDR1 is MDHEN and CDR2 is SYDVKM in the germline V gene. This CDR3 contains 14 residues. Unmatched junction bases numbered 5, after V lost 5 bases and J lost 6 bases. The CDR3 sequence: CASSAPGQGNEQFF. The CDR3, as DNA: TGTGCCAGCAGTGCTCCGGGACAGGGCAATGAGCAGTTCTTC.

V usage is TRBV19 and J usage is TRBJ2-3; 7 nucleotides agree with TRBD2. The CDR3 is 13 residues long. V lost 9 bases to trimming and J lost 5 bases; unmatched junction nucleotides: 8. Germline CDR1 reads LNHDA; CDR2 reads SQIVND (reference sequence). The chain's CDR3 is CASGLGQEDTQYF. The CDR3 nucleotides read TGTGCCAGCGGACTAGGGCAAGAAGATACGCAGTATTTT.

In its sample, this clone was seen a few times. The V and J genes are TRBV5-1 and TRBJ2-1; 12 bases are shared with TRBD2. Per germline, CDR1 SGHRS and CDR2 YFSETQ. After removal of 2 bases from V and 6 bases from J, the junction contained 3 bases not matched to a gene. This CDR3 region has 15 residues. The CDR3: CASSLGLAGSNEQFF. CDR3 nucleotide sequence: TGCGCCAGCAGCTTAGGACTAGCGGGGTCCAATGAGCAGTTCTTC.

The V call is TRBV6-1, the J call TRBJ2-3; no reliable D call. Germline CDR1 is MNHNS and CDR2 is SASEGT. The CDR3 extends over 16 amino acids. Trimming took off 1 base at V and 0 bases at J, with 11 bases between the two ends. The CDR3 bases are TGTGCCAGCAGTGAAGACACAATCTCTAGCACAGATACGCAGTATTTT. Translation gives CASSEDTISSTDTQYF.

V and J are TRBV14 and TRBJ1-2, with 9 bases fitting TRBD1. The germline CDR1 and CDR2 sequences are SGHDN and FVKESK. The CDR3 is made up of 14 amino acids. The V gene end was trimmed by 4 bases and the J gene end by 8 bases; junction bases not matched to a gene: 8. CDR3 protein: CASSLGQGQWGYTF. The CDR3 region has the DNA TGTGCCAGCAGCCTCGGACAGGGGCAATGGGGCTACACCTTC.

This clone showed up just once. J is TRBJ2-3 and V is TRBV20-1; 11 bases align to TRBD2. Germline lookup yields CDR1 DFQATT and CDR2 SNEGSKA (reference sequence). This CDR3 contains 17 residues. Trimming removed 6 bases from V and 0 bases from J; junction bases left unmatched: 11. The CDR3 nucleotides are TGCAGTGCCAGTAGCGGGGGGGCCTCATCTAGCACAGATACGCAGTATTTT. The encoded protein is CSASSGGASSSTDTQYF.

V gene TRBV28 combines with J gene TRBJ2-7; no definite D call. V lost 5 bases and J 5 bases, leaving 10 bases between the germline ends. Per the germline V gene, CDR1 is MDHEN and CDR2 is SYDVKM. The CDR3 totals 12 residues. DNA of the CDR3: TGTGCCAGCAGTCCGCCATGGCACGAGCAGTACTTC. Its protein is CASSPPWHEQYF.

The CDR3 sequence is CASSPGTIQETQYF. DNA for the CDR3: TGCGCCAGCAGCCCCGGGACTATCCAAGAGACCCAGTACTTC. The V gene is TRBV5-1, the J gene TRBJ2-5, with 7 bases matching TRBD2. The CDR3 sequence is 14 residues long. V shed 4 bases, J shed 1 base, and the junction held 4 bases outside the gene matches. Germline lookup yields CDR1 SGHRS and CDR2 YFSETQ.

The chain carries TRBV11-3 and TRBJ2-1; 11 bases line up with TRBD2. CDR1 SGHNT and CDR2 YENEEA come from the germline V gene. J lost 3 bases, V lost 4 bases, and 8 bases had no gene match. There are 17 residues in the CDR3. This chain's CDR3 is CASSSSGLAGGYNEQFF. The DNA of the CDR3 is TGTGCCAGCAGCTCATCCGGGCTAGCGGGGGGCTACAATGAGCAGTTCTTC.

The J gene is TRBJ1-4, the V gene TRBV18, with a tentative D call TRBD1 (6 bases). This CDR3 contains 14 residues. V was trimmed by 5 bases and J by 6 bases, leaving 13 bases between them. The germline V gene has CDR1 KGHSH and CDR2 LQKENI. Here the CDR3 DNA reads TGTGCCAGCTCAGAACAGGGACGGTATGAAAAACTGTTTTTT. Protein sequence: CASSEQGRYEKLFF.

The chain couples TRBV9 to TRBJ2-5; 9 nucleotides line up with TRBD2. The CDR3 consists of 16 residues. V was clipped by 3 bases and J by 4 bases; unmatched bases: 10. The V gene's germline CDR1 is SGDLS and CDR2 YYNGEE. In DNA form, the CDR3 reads TGTGCCAGCAGCGGAGGTGGCGGGGGGGCACTAGAGACCCAGTACTTC. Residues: CASSGGGGGALETQYF.

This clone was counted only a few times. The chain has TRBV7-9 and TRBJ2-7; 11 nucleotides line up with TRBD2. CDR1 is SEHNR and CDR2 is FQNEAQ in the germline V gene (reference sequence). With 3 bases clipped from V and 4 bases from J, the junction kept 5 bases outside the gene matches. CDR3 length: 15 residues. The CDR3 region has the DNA TGTGCCAGCAGCTTTCCGACTAGCGGGAAATACGAGCAGTACTTC. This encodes CASSFPTSGKYEQYF.

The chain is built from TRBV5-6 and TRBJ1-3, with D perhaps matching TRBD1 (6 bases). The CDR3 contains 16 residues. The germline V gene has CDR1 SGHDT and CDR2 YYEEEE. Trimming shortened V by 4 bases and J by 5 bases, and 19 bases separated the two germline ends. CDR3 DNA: TGTGCCAGCAGCCGAATACCAACAGGGTATAGAAACACCATATATTTT. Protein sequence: CASSRIPTGYRNTIYF.

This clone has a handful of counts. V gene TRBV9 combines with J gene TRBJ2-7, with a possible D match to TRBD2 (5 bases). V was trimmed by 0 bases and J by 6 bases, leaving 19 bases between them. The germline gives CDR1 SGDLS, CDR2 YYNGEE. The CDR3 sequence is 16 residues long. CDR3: CASSVDAGVQLGEQYF. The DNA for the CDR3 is TGTGCCAGCAGCGTAGACGCCGGGGTCCAGTTGGGCGAGCAGTACTTC.

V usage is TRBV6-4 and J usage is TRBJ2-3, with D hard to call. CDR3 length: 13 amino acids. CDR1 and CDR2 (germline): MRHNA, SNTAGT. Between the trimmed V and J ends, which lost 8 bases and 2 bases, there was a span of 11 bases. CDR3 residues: CASGDGSTDTQYF. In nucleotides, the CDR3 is TGTGCCAGCGGAGACGGCTCCACAGATACGCAGTATTTT.